One sample yielded the 26 T cell receptor beta chains listed below, sequenced in a study of blood T cell repertoires in COVID-19. Assay: immunoSEQ multiplex PCR; the TCRdb copy retains only in-frame clones and omits some. There are more than 95,000 clones in the sample; roughly 87% occur only once, and about 15% lies in the top ten. The source material was peripheral blood. The receptors originated from a woman of 80 years or more in a cohort sampled during active COVID-19.

This clone was counted a few times. The V gene is TRBV5-1, the J gene TRBJ2-7, with D possibly being TRBD2 (6 bases). V lost 5 bases and J 1 base, leaving 19 bases between the germline ends. The CDR3 extends over 16 amino acids. The germline gives CDR1 SGHRS, CDR2 YFSETQ. CDR3 sequence (DNA): TGCGCCAGCAGTCCGAACCGGGGGACCCGTTCCTACGAGCAGTACTTC. It yields the protein CASSPNRGTRSYEQYF.

This clone was seen just once. This chain joins TRBV10-1 and TRBJ2-2; 7 bases fit TRBD2. V lost 3 bases and J lost 1; bases outside the gene matches: 11. CDR3 size: 18 residues. Germline V CDR1 and CDR2: WNHNN, SYGVQD (reference sequence). The CDR3 is CASSDLRSAGVNTGELFF. The DNA for the CDR3 is TGCGCCAGCAGTGATCTAAGGAGTGCGGGGGTGAACACCGGGGAGCTGTTTTTT.

CDR3: CASSLGGGGTETQYF. The CDR3 region has the DNA TGTGCCAGCAGCTTAGGTGGGGGGGGCACGGAGACCCAGTACTTC. The chain carries TRBV13 and TRBJ2-5; tentative D call: TRBD2 (7 bases). From germline, CDR1 is PRHDT and CDR2 FYEKMQ (reference sequence). The CDR3 totals 15 residues. Trimming removed 0 bases from V and 5 bases from J, with 13 bases in between. The whole variable domain, remainder taken from reference TRBV13 and TRBJ2-5, is AAGVIQSPRHLIKEKRETATLKCYPIPRHDTVYWYQQGPGQDPQFLISFYEKMQSDKGSIPDRFSAQQFSDYHSELNMSSLELGDSALYFCASSLGGGGTETQYFGPGTRLLVL.

V and J are TRBV6-5 and TRBJ1-2; TRBD1 aligns across 8 bases. The CDR3 spans 15 residues. Germline CDR1 MNHEY, CDR2 SVGAGI. Trimming cost V 5 bases and J 6 bases; bases outside gene matches: 11. The CDR3: CASSNDWDRTNGYTF. The DNA for the CDR3 is TGTGCCAGCAGTAATGACTGGGACAGGACAAATGGCTACACCTTC.

The rearrangement joins TRBV7-9 to TRBJ2-5, with TRBD1 as a possible D gene (5 bases). Germline V CDR1 and CDR2: SEHNR, FQNEAQ (reference sequence). The CDR3 is made up of 14 amino acids. V was clipped by 5 bases and J by 1 base, with 11 bases between them. The CDR3 nucleotides read TGTGCCAGCAGCGCGCGACAGATCCAAGAGACCCAGTACTTC. It is translated as CASSARQIQETQYF.

This clone was recorded a few times. The chain couples TRBV19 to TRBJ2-7; possibly TRBD1 for D (6 bases). The germline CDR1 and CDR2 sequences are LNHDA and SQIVND (reference sequence). The CDR3 totals 15 residues. V was shortened by 3 bases and J by 2 bases, with 14 bases between the two germline ends. CDR3 protein: CASSMRSTGPYEQYF. In nucleotides, the CDR3 is TGTGCCAGTAGTATGCGATCGACAGGCCCCTACGAGCAGTACTTC.

V usage is TRBV5-5 and J usage is TRBJ1-2; 8 bases match TRBD1. There are 15 residues in the CDR3. The J segment lost 7 bases and the V segment lost 4 bases, leaving 12 bases of the junction unmatched. Germline CDR1 is SGHKS and CDR2 is YYEKEE (reference sequence). DNA for the CDR3: TGTGCCAGCAGCCGTCCGGGACAGGAATATATTGGCTACACCTTC. Protein product: CASSRPGQEYIGYTF. Together with reference TRBV5-5 and TRBJ1-2, the CDR3 gives the full variable domain: DAGVTQSPTHLIKTRGQQVTLRCSPISGHKSVSWYQQVLGQGPQFIFQYYEKEERGRGNFPDRFSARQFPNYSSELNVNALLLGDSALYLCASSRPGQEYIGYTFGSGTRLTVV.

This sequence joins TRBV19 and TRBJ2-7; weak D call: TRBD2 (7 bases). V was shortened by 5 bases and J by 3 bases, with 14 bases between the two germline ends. Germline loops: CDR1 LNHDA, CDR2 SQIVND (reference sequence). This CDR3 has 14 amino acids. In DNA form, the CDR3 reads TGTGCCAGTAGTTCCGGGGGGCAGATCTACGAGCAGTACTTC. Amino acid sequence: CASSSGGQIYEQYF.

The chain recombines TRBV10-3 with TRBJ1-2; unclear D gene. Germline lookup yields CDR1 ENHRY and CDR2 SYGVKD. The CDR3 runs 12 residues. Trimming took 8 bases from V and 4 from J, leaving 11 bases between them. The CDR3 spells CAIDGGGYGYTF. CDR3 DNA: TGTGCCATCGACGGTGGCGGCTATGGCTACACCTTC.

The chain couples TRBV19 to TRBJ2-7, with 7 bases identical to TRBD1. After removal of 11 bases from V and 3 bases from J, the junction contained 16 bases not matched to a gene. The CDR3 is 15 residues long. Germline CDR1 and CDR2: LNHDA and SQIVND (reference sequence). CDR3 coding DNA: TGTGCCTGCCACCCCGGACAGGCAGGTTTCTACGAGCAGTACTTC. This gives the protein CACHPGQAGFYEQYF.

This clone was seen only a few times. The gene calls are TRBV7-2 and TRBJ1-5; TRBD1 is a possible D gene (5 bases). The CDR3 length is 15 residues. The germline V and J ends were trimmed by 4 bases and 3 bases, with 13 bases remaining between them. The germline CDR1 and CDR2 sequences are SGHTA and FQGNSA. This chain's CDR3 is CASSSVAGSNQPQHF. DNA for the CDR3: TGTGCCAGCAGCTCGGTAGCAGGGTCCAATCAGCCCCAGCATTTT.

This sequence joins TRBV6-4 and TRBJ1-1, with no clear D. CDR1 and CDR2 from the germline V gene are MRHNA and SNTAGT. The V gene lost 4 bases and the J gene lost 3 bases, with 18 bases spanning the gap. This CDR3 region has 16 residues. The CDR3 DNA follows: TGTGCCAGCAGTGTTTCGGGTATTAGAACTTACACTGAAGCTTTCTTT. Translating gives CASSVSGIRTYTEAFF.

The rearrangement joins TRBV6-1 to TRBJ1-5; unclear D gene. Germline V gene lookup returns CDR1 MNHNS and CDR2 SASEGT. V was cut by 3 bases and J by 5 bases, with 8 bases left in between. The CDR3 contains 13 residues. The CDR3 is CASSEGSYQPQHF. The CDR3 region has the DNA TGTGCCAGCAGTGAGGGCAGCTATCAGCCCCAGCATTTT.

A single count supports this clone. The genes are TRBV7-3 and TRBJ2-5, with 14 bases matching TRBD2. The CDR3 loop spans 19 amino acids. Per germline, CDR1 SGHTA and CDR2 FQGTGA. V trimming: 5 bases; J trimming: 2 bases; junction bases outside the gene matches: 13. The CDR3 DNA follows: TGTGCCAGCAGCCCTCGCACAAGAGGACTAGCGGGGGGACAAGAGACCCAGTACTTC. Amino acid sequence: CASSPRTRGLAGGQETQYF.

The CDR3 here is CASSSGVYSGRINEQFF. The CDR3 DNA follows: TGTGCCAGCAGCTCAGGGGTATATAGCGGGAGAATTAATGAGCAGTTCTTC. The chain has TRBV7-2 and TRBJ2-1, with 9 bases aligning to TRBD2. V shed 4 bases and J 7 bases; nucleotides not matched to a gene: 14. Looked up from germline, CDR1 is SGHTA and CDR2 is FQGNSA. The CDR3 length is 17 residues.

The chain recombines TRBV18 with TRBJ1-4; perhaps TRBD1 as D (5 bases). Germline assignment: CDR1 KGHSH and CDR2 LQKENI. Deletions cut 5 bases from V and 7 bases from J, with 14 bases between. The CDR3 covers 14 residues. The DNA of the CDR3 is TGTGCCAGCTCATCGCGGGGGGAAAGTGAAAAACTGTTTTTT. As protein: CASSSRGESEKLFF.

V gene TRBV10-1 combines with J gene TRBJ1-3; D unresolved. V dropped 5 bases and J dropped 0 bases, with 5 bases sitting between them. CDR3 length equals 13 residues. CDR1 and CDR2 (germline): WNHNN, SYGVQD (reference sequence). Here the CDR3 DNA reads TGCGCCAGCAGTCCAGGCTCTGGAAACACCATATATTTT. It encodes CASSPGSGNTIYF.

The chain recombines TRBV4-1 with TRBJ1-1; D ambiguous. The CDR3 contains 15 residues. V was clipped by 3 bases and J by 0 bases, with 11 bases between them. Germline V gives CDR1 MGHRA, CDR2 YSYEKL. The CDR3: CASSHRRDLNTEAFF. The CDR3 bases are TGCGCCAGCAGCCACCGACGGGATCTGAACACTGAAGCTTTCTTT.

The J gene is TRBJ2-3, the V gene TRBV3-1 (or the pseudogene TRBV3-2); D is perhaps TRBD2 (6 bases). Trimming cost V 1 base and J 0 bases, with 8 bases left between them. CDR1 is LGHDT and CDR2 is YNNKEL in the germline V gene (reference sequence). This CDR3 spans 15 amino acids. The CDR3 here is CASSQGGTSTDTQYF. The CDR3, as DNA: TGTGCCAGCAGCCAAGGGGGGACTAGCACAGATACGCAGTATTTT.

The chain is built from TRBV7-2 and TRBJ2-3, with D possibly being TRBD2 (5 bases). Germline CDR1 is SGHTA and CDR2 is FQGNSA. V was shortened by 1 base and J by 0 bases, with 8 bases between the two germline ends. This CDR3 has 15 residues. The CDR3 region has the DNA TGTGCCAGCAGCTTAGACGGGGTTAGCACAGATACGCAGTATTTT. Its protein product is CASSLDGVSTDTQYF.

The rearrangement uses TRBV2 and TRBJ2-7; 7 bases agree with TRBD2. CDR1 and CDR2 (germline): SNHLY, FYNNEI. V trimming: 6 bases; J trimming: 4 bases; junction bases outside the gene matches: 12. This CDR3 is built from 15 residues. The CDR3 DNA reads TGTGCCAGCAGCGAAAGAGCGGCTAGCGGATACGAGCAGTACTTC. It translates to CASSERAASGYEQYF. Based on the CDR3 plus reference TRBV2 and TRBJ2-7, the full variable domain is EPEVTQTPSHQVTQMGQEVILRCVPISNHLYFYWYRQILGQKVEFLVSFYNNEISEKSEIFDDQFSVERPDGSNFTLKIRSTKLEDSAMYFCASSERAASGYEQYFGPGTRLTVT.

The rearrangement joins TRBV2 to TRBJ2-7; D might be TRBD2 (6 bases). CDR1 and CDR2 (germline): SNHLY, FYNNEI. V was cut by 2 bases and J by 1 base, with 12 bases left in between. This CDR3 spans 15 amino acids. The CDR3 here is CASSERGRGSYEQYF. CDR3 in DNA: TGTGCCAGCAGTGAACGGGGGAGAGGGTCCTACGAGCAGTACTTC.

The V call is TRBV5-1, the J call TRBJ1-5; 7 bases are a match to TRBD1. V was pared by 4 bases and J by 0 bases, with 4 bases of the junction left unmatched. CDR1 is SGHRS and CDR2 is YFSETQ in the germline V gene. This CDR3 contains 15 residues. The CDR3 DNA follows: TGCGCCAGCAGCCCGGGACAGATTAGCAATCAGCCCCAGCATTTT. Translation gives CASSPGQISNQPQHF.

The table lists this clone with a count of one. The chain uses TRBV3-1 (or the pseudogene TRBV3-2) and TRBJ2-7; D may be TRBD2 (5 bases). Between the trimmed V and J ends, which lost 5 bases and 3 bases, there was a span of 11 bases. The CDR3 has 13 residues. CDR1 is LGHDT and CDR2 is YNNKEL in the germline V gene (reference sequence). In DNA form, the CDR3 reads TGTGCCAGCAGCTCGAGCGGAAACTACGAGCAGTACTTC. Protein product: CASSSSGNYEQYF.

The chain uses TRBV3-1 (or the pseudogene TRBV3-2) and TRBJ1-6, with D possibly TRBD1 on 5 matching bases. Per germline, CDR1 LGHDT and CDR2 YNNKEL (reference sequence). The length of the CDR3 is 16 residues. Trimming removed 4 bases at V and 6 bases at J, with 16 bases between. The CDR3 nucleotides are TGTGCCAGCAGCCCGCCCAGGGTCTGGGGTAATTCACCCCTCCACTTT. This gives the protein CASSPPRVWGNSPLHF.

The rearrangement uses TRBV28 and TRBJ2-2, with 9 nucleotides matching TRBD1. This CDR3 is built from 15 residues. Unmatched junction bases numbered 3, after V lost 6 bases and J lost 1 base. Germline CDR1 reads MDHEN; CDR2 reads SYDVKM. The CDR3 protein is CASRGQGKNTGELFF. Here the CDR3 DNA reads TGTGCCAGCAGGGGACAGGGAAAGAACACCGGGGAGCTGTTTTTT. The entire variable domain, with the rest obtained from reference TRBV28 and TRBJ2-2, is as follows: DVKVTQSSRYLVKRTGEKVFLECVQDMDHENMFWYRQDPGLGLRLIYFSYDVKMKEKGDIPEGYSVSREKKERFSLILESASTNQTSMYLCASRGQGKNTGELFFGEGSRLTVL.